These 32 T cell receptor beta chains came from one sample sequenced in a study of early T cells in non-severe SARS-CoV-2 infection. TCRdb redid the calling of the 5' RACE reads with MiXCR, one entry per CDR3 protein. The sample has under 35,000 distinct CDR3 sequences, 5.4% seen once; the top ten hold around 23%. Input material: whole blood. All receptors derive from an adult who was a healthcare worker with PCR-confirmed SARS-CoV-2 infection or an uninfected control (not recorded which).

This clonotype was observed at least ten times. The V call is TRBV5-1, the J call TRBJ2-4; TRBD1 aligns across 11 bases. The CDR3 loop spans 16 amino acids. The V segment lost 3 bases and the J segment 1 base; nucleotides outside the gene matches: 3. The germline V gene has CDR1 SGHRS and CDR2 YFSETQ. CDR3 sequence: CASSSGQGAAKNIQYF. CDR3 DNA: TGCGCCAGCAGCTCAGGACAGGGGGCGGCCAAAAACATTCAGTACTTC.

At least ten counts were recorded for this clonotype. The rearrangement joins TRBV10-2 to TRBJ2-7; D remains ambiguous. The CDR3 length is 15 residues. Germline assignment: CDR1 WSHSY and CDR2 SAAADI. The V and J ends lost 2 bases and 0 bases respectively, with 11 bases between them. The CDR3 nucleotides read TGCGCCAGCAGTGAGGGCCTGCGGTTCTCCTACGAGCAGTACTTC. This sequence encodes CASSEGLRFSYEQYF.

This clonotype turned up a few times. This chain links TRBV11-2 with TRBJ1-1, with D perhaps TRBD1 (5 bases). The CDR3 is made up of 13 amino acids. Germline CDR1 reads SGHAT; CDR2 reads FQNNGV. Trimming stripped 2 bases from V and 5 bases from J, with 9 bases between. For the CDR3, the DNA is TGTGCCAGCAGCTTAAGTGAGGGGACTGAAGCTTTCTTT. Residues: CASSLSEGTEAFF.

There are many counts of this clonotype. The chain employs TRBV9 and TRBJ2-1; 9 positions agree with TRBD2. Looked up from germline, CDR1 is SGDLS and CDR2 is YYNGEE. This CDR3 contains 16 residues. Germline trimming cut 4 bases from V and 4 bases from J; bases unmatched to any gene: 9. The CDR3 sequence: CASSPTERGAYNEQFF. The CDR3 DNA follows: TGTGCCAGCAGCCCGACCGAGCGGGGGGCGTACAATGAGCAGTTCTTC.

This clonotype is deemed medium-sized. The rearrangement links TRBV20-1 to TRBJ1-1, with a possible D match to TRBD1 (6 bases). Trimming shortened V by 6 bases and J by 4 bases, and 18 bases separated the two germline ends. This CDR3 is 14 amino acids long. In germline, CDR1 is DFQATT, CDR2 SNEGSKA (reference sequence). The CDR3 reads CSAPTGRGVTEAFF. For the CDR3, the DNA is TGCAGTGCCCCTACTGGCAGGGGAGTCACTGAAGCTTTCTTT.

This clonotype showed up just a few times. The CDR3 bases are TGTGCCAGCAGCTTAGGCATAGTGAATGAGCAGTTCTTC. It translates to CASSLGIVNEQFF. The chain employs TRBV11-2 and TRBJ2-1, with no clear D. The germline V and J ends were trimmed by 1 base and 7 bases, with 8 bases remaining between them. The germline V gene encodes CDR1 SGHAT and CDR2 FQNNGV. The CDR3 extends over 13 amino acids.

This clonotype was detected ten times or more. This chain connects TRBV11-2 to TRBJ2-3; no reliable D call. Trimming removed 6 bases at V and 1 base at J, with 8 bases between. Looked up from germline, CDR1 is SGHAT and CDR2 is FQNNGV. This CDR3 is 13 amino acids long. CDR3 in DNA: TGTGCCAGCAGTTTTTCCGGCACAGATACGCAGTATTTT. It encodes CASSFSGTDTQYF.

This clonotype has a single count. The chain carries TRBV11-2 and TRBJ2-7; TRBD1 might be the D (6 bases). Trimming took 2 bases from V and 7 from J, leaving 12 bases between them. The CDR3 runs to 13 residues. Germline V gene data show CDR1 as SGHAT and CDR2 as FQNNGV. The CDR3 nucleotides read TGTGCCAGCAGCTTACGGGACATCCTAGAGCAGTACTTC. This translates into CASSLRDILEQYF.

This clonotype was found many times. Written as DNA, the CDR3 is TGTGCCACCAGCAGAGATCGTTTCGGCGGTCAGCCCCAGCATTTT. Encoded protein: CATSRDRFGGQPQHF. The chain has TRBV15 and TRBJ1-5, with no clear D. CDR1 is LNHNV, CDR2 YYDKDF, per germline (reference sequence). The V end lost 0 bases, the J end lost 6 bases, and 12 bases lay between the germline ends. The CDR3 covers 15 residues.

This clonotype was counted only a few times. This chain joins TRBV6-5 and TRBJ2-7; D gene unclear. This CDR3 region has 15 residues. Trimming cost V 0 bases and J 1 base, with 10 bases left between them. The germline V gene has CDR1 MNHEY and CDR2 SVGAGI. CDR3 loop: CASSYSGRQSYEQYF. The CDR3 DNA sequence: TGTGCCAGCAGTTACTCGGGTCGACAATCCTACGAGCAGTACTTC.

This clonotype was seen repeatedly, ten times or more. The rearrangement links TRBV10-3 to TRBJ2-7, with unresolved D. The germline CDR1 and CDR2 sequences are ENHRY and SYGVKD. V was cut by 8 bases and J by 2 bases, with 7 bases left in between. The CDR3 totals 11 residues. CDR3 protein: CAIGDTYEQYF. DNA for the CDR3: TGTGCCATCGGGGATACCTACGAGCAGTACTTC.

This clonotype has only a few counts. V usage is TRBV20-1 and J usage is TRBJ2-5; weak D call: TRBD1 (6 bases). CDR1 is DFQATT and CDR2 is SNEGSKA in the germline V gene (reference sequence). The length of the CDR3 is 13 residues. The V gene lost 6 bases and the J gene lost 4 bases, with 15 bases spanning the gap. In DNA, the CDR3 is TGCAGTGCCCACCCCGTGGGGGCAGAGACCCAGTACTTC. It is translated as CSAHPVGAETQYF.

This clonotype has ten or more counts. The chain couples TRBV5-1 to TRBJ1-2; D is possibly TRBD1 (5 bases). V gave up 0 bases and J gave up 1 base, with 10 bases separating them. The CDR3 is made up of 15 amino acids. Looked up from germline, CDR1 is SGHRS and CDR2 is YFSETQ. The DNA of the CDR3 is TGCGCCAGCAGCTTGGCGGGGACCGATAACTATGGCTACACCTTC. It specifies CASSLAGTDNYGYTF.

In this sample, this clonotype turned up many times. The rearrangement links TRBV6-4 to TRBJ2-2; TRBD2 is a possible D gene (5 bases). V dropped 2 bases and J dropped 5 bases, with 6 bases sitting between them. This CDR3 has 13 amino acids. Germline V gives CDR1 MRHNA, CDR2 SNTAGT. The CDR3 protein is CASSDTGTGELFF. The CDR3 nucleotides read TGTGCCAGCAGTGACACGGGAACCGGGGAGCTGTTTTTT.

The V and J genes are TRBV12-3 or TRBV12-4 and TRBJ2-1; TRBD2 matches 7 bases. The ends lost 5 bases at V and 2 bases at J; junction bases unmatched: 9. The CDR3 is 16 residues long. In DNA form, the CDR3 reads TGTGCCAGCAGTCTAGGGCGGGAGCTTCCCTACAATGAGCAGTTCTTC. Protein product: CASSLGRELPYNEQFF.

This clonotype was detected ten times or more. V usage is TRBV11-2 and J usage is TRBJ2-7, with 9 bases that match TRBD1. The CDR3 length is 16 residues. In germline, CDR1 is SGHAT, CDR2 FQNNGV. V was pared by 4 bases and J by 7 bases, with 14 bases of the junction left unmatched. The CDR3 nucleotides are TGTGCCAGCAGCTCTAGACCGGGACAGGGCATGAGTGAGCAGTACTTC. It codes for CASSSRPGQGMSEQYF. The entire variable domain, with the rest obtained from reference TRBV11-2 and TRBJ2-7, is as follows: EAGVAQSPRYKIIEKRQSVAFWCNPISGHATLYWYQQILGQGPKLLIQFQNNGVVDDSQLPKDRFSAERLKGVDSTLKIQPAKLEDSAVYLCASSSRPGQGMSEQYFGPGTRLTVT.

At least ten counts were recorded for this clonotype. The rearrangement uses TRBV18 and TRBJ1-1; D is unresolved. With 1 base removed from V and 4 bases from J, the gap between germline ends came to 13 bases. The CDR3 length is 15 residues. Per germline, CDR1 KGHSH and CDR2 LQKENI. CDR3 sequence: CASSPREVGSTEAFF. The CDR3 DNA reads as TGTGCCAGCTCACCACGGGAGGTTGGTAGCACTGAAGCTTTCTTT.

This clonotype was observed many times. This chain uses TRBV12-3 or TRBV12-4 with TRBJ2-1, with D perhaps TRBD1 (5 bases). The CDR3 loop spans 12 amino acids. Trimming stripped 2 bases from V and 10 bases from J, with 9 bases between. The CDR3 loop reads CASSLRPGEQFF. CDR3 nucleotides: TGTGCCAGCAGTTTACGGCCAGGGGAGCAGTTCTTC.

This clonotype was seen at least ten times. This chain uses TRBV7-2 with TRBJ2-3; D is undetermined. Trimming removed 2 bases at V and 1 base at J, with 13 bases between. The V gene's germline CDR1 is SGHTA and CDR2 FQGNSA. CDR3 length: 16 residues. CDR3 sequence reads: CASSLSEAGGTDTQYF. In DNA form, the CDR3 reads TGTGCCAGCAGCTTATCTGAGGCAGGAGGCACAGATACGCAGTATTTT.

The sample holds many counts of this clonotype. The CDR3 bases are TGTGCCAGCAGCCCTTCTAAGGGCTCCTATAATTCACCCCTCCACTTT. Translated: CASSPSKGSYNSPLHF. V and J are TRBV6-6 and TRBJ1-6; D not certain. Germline CDR1 reads MNHNY; CDR2 reads SVGAGI (reference sequence). CDR3 length equals 16 residues. The V end lost 6 bases, the J end lost 0 bases, and 12 bases lay between the germline ends.

This clonotype has ten or more counts. The genes are TRBV29-1 and TRBJ2-1; 9 nucleotides line up with TRBD1. With 2 bases clipped from V and 9 bases from J, the junction kept 8 bases outside the gene matches. CDR1 is SQVTM, CDR2 ANQGSEA, per germline. This CDR3 has 14 amino acids. The DNA for the CDR3 is TGCAGCGTTGAACCCGGGACAGGGAAGGGTGAGCAGTTCTTC. Amino acids: CSVEPGTGKGEQFF.

The table lists this clonotype with many counts. The chain uses TRBV2 and TRBJ2-1; the D gene is possibly TRBD1 (5 bases). The germline V and J ends were trimmed by 1 base and 5 bases, with 9 bases remaining between them. Germline V CDR1 and CDR2: SNHLY, FYNNEI. The CDR3 extends over 14 amino acids. CDR3 DNA sequence: TGTGCCAGCAGTGAAGGGGGCGCTGACAATGAGCAGTTCTTC. As protein: CASSEGGADNEQFF.

A few counts support this clonotype. The chain links TRBV20-1 to TRBJ2-1, with 8 bases fitting TRBD2. V shed 3 bases and J 9 bases; nucleotides not matched to a gene: 10. Germline V gene lookup returns CDR1 DFQATT and CDR2 SNEGSKA (reference sequence). The CDR3 runs 14 residues. As DNA, the CDR3 is TGCAGTGCTAGTTCCAGCGGGAGTTACCGTGAGCAGTTCTTC. Translation gives CSASSSGSYREQFF.

The table lists this clonotype with many counts. This chain connects TRBV19 to TRBJ1-4, with D maybe TRBD1 (5 bases). Germline CDR1 reads LNHDA; CDR2 reads SQIVND (reference sequence). The germline V and J ends were trimmed by 6 bases and 5 bases, with 13 bases remaining between them. The CDR3 extends over 14 amino acids. The CDR3 nucleotides read TGTGCCAGTAGAGAGGGACGAGGGAATGAAAAACTGTTTTTT. Translating it yields CASREGRGNEKLFF.

This chain links TRBV6-2 or TRBV6-3 with TRBJ1-1; the D gene is possibly TRBD1 (5 bases). CDR1 and CDR2 from the germline V gene are MNHEY and SVGEGT. The CDR3 is 12 residues long. V dropped 6 bases and J dropped 6 bases, with 11 bases sitting between them. The CDR3 DNA sequence: TGTGCCAGCAGGAGGAGGGGAGCTGAAGCTTTCTTT. Its protein is CASRRRGAEAFF.

V gene TRBV20-1 combines with J gene TRBJ1-1; tentative D call: TRBD1 (5 bases). The germline V gene has CDR1 DFQATT and CDR2 SNEGSKA (reference sequence). The V gene lost 3 bases and the J gene lost 4 bases, with 24 bases spanning the gap. The CDR3 has 17 residues. The CDR3 here is CSASPYLIGGRLTEAFF. CDR3 bases: TGCAGTGCTAGTCCCTACCTCATTGGGGGGAGACTCACTGAAGCTTTCTTT.

This clonotype was counted only a few times. The rearrangement links TRBV2 to TRBJ1-2; the D is unclear. The V end was cut by 4 bases, the J end by 3 bases, with 6 bases between. CDR1 and CDR2 from the germline V gene are SNHLY and FYNNEI. The CDR3 extends over 12 amino acids. The DNA of the CDR3 is TGTGCCAGCAGTGTGATAGACTATGGCTACACCTTC. It specifies CASSVIDYGYTF. Filled out from reference TRBV2 and TRBJ1-2, the complete variable domain reads EPEVTQTPSHQVTQMGQEVILRCVPISNHLYFYWYRQILGQKVEFLVSFYNNEISEKSEIFDDQFSVERPDGSNFTLKIRSTKLEDSAMYFCASSVIDYGYTFGSGTRLTVV.

The rearrangement joins TRBV7-2 to TRBJ1-3; D not certain. CDR3 length equals 15 residues. V lost 5 bases to trimming and J lost 0 bases, with 11 bases between them. In germline, CDR1 is SGHTA, CDR2 FQGNSA. CDR3 bases: TGTGCCAGCAGCCCAAGTCTCCACTCTGGAAACACCATATATTTT. Residues: CASSPSLHSGNTIYF.

In its sample, this clonotype was seen many times. The chain's CDR3 is CSAAGGWSSYEQYF. The CDR3 bases are TGCAGTGCAGCGGGGGGGTGGAGCTCCTACGAGCAGTACTTC. V gene TRBV20-1 combines with J gene TRBJ2-7; TRBD2 aligns across 10 bases. The CDR3 length is 14 residues. V lost 6 bases and J lost 0; bases outside the gene matches: 5. Germline V CDR1 and CDR2: DFQATT, SNEGSKA (reference sequence).

This clonotype was seen only a few times. This rearrangement joins TRBV6-2 or TRBV6-3 to TRBJ2-1; the match to TRBD2 covers 10 bases. The CDR3 is made up of 15 amino acids. V lost 6 bases, J lost 7 bases, and 9 bases stayed unmatched. The germline gives CDR1 MNHEY, CDR2 SVGEGT. The DNA for the CDR3 is TGTGCCAGCAGGGAGCGGGGGGGCCTGGGGAATGAGCAGTTCTTC. It is translated as CASRERGGLGNEQFF.

The J gene is TRBJ2-3, the V gene TRBV7-2, with TRBD2 matching over 11 bases. This CDR3 spans 15 amino acids. V dropped 5 bases and J dropped 3; count of bases not matched to a gene: 4. Germline V gene data show CDR1 as SGHTA and CDR2 as FQGNSA. CDR3 DNA sequence: TGTGCCAGCAGCGCAATAGCGGGGGGGACAGATACGCAGTATTTT. It codes for CASSAIAGGTDTQYF.

This clonotype was seen ten or more times. The CDR3 region is CASRDQETQYF. The CDR3, as DNA: TGTGCCAGTAGGGACCAAGAGACCCAGTACTTC. The chain joins TRBV19 to TRBJ2-5, with no clear D. The CDR3 covers 11 residues. Trimming cost V 6 bases and J 0 bases, with 2 bases left between them. CDR1 and CDR2 (germline): LNHDA, SQIVND (reference sequence).